The rows below give T cell receptor beta chains drawn from one sample of a study of identifying expanded T cells in peripheral blood. The method was immunoSEQ multiplex PCR; TCRdb's version includes in-frame clones alone and lacks a portion of them. The repertoire includes 83,000 or so clones, about nine tenths of them detected once, and roughly 3.8% sits in the top ten. Sample: blood. The receptors were gathered from a person aged 18 to 70 in good health. The CDR3 runs from the conserved cysteine through the conserved F or W. The D gene is left open where the match is weak. Clone size is stated in some rows and not others, as once, few, many or a class when expanded.

d_gene	abundance	v_gene	j_gene	CDR3aa	CDR3nt
NA	NA	TRBV11-2	TRBJ2-7	CASSLLGGISSYEQYF	TGTGCCAGCAGCTTACTAGGGGGGATTAGCTCCTACGAGCAGTACTTC
TRBD2	NA	TRBV30	TRBJ2-2	CARKGLAGTNTGELFF	TGTGCCCGGAAGGGCCTAGCGGGAACGAACACCGGGGAGCTGTTTTTT
NA	NA	TRBV7-9	TRBJ2-2	CASRALSGTGELFF	TGTGCCAGCAGAGCCCTATCGGGCACCGGGGAGCTGTTTTTT
TRBD1	NA	TRBV6-1	TRBJ2-7	CASSLRDRGYEQYF	TGTGCCAGCAGTCTTCGGGACAGGGGCTACGAGCAGTACTTC
NA	NA	TRBV5-4	TRBJ2-2	CASSLKGAGTGELFF	TGTGCCAGCAGCTTAAAGGGGGCGGGAACCGGGGAGCTGTTTTTT
TRBD1	NA	TRBV7-6	TRBJ2-7	CASSFDGTEESEQYF	TGTGCCAGCAGTTTCGACGGGACAGAAGAAAGCGAGCAGTACTTC
TRBD2	NA	TRBV14	TRBJ2-3	CASSQLAGERTDTQYF	TGTGCCAGCAGCCAGCTAGCGGGGGAGCGCACAGATACGCAGTATTTT
TRBD1	once	TRBV7-8	TRBJ2-3	CASSLYPQSTRQGWTDTQYF	TGTGCCAGCAGCTTATATCCCCAGTCTACCCGACAGGGCTGGACAGATACGCAGTATTTT
NA	NA	TRBV6-4	TRBJ2-3	CASSDGSTDTQYF	TGTGCCAGCAGTGACGGCTCCACAGATACGCAGTATTTT
NA	NA	TRBV27	TRBJ1-5	CASAGRAGGQPQHF	TGTGCCAGCGCAGGCAGGGCTGGGGGTCAGCCCCAGCATTTT
NA	NA	TRBV28	TRBJ2-1	CASSLVSGRDQYNEQFF	TGTGCCAGCAGTTTGGTCTCGGGCAGGGACCAGTACAATGAGCAGTTCTTC
NA	NA	TRBV5-1	TRBJ2-2	CASSLPGNGGELFF	TGCGCCAGCAGCTTGCCAGGGAATGGCGGGGAGCTGTTTTTT
NA	NA	TRBV28	TRBJ2-2	CASRGGTRTGELFF	TGTGCCAGCAGGGGCGGGACTCGCACCGGGGAGCTGTTTTTT
NA	NA	TRBV10-3	TRBJ2-6	CAISDANRDSGANVLTF	TGTGCCATCAGTGACGCAAACAGGGACTCTGGGGCCAACGTCCTGACTTTC
NA	NA	TRBV5-1	TRBJ2-7	CASSLAGEQYF	TGCGCCAGCAGCTTAGCGGGCGAGCAGTACTTC
TRBD2	NA	TRBV2	TRBJ2-3	CASSVQAGVSDTQYF	TGTGCCAGCAGTGTTCAAGCGGGGGTATCAGATACGCAGTATTTT
NA	once	TRBV4-2	TRBJ2-2	CASSQTSSNTGELFF	TGTGCCAGCAGCCAAACTAGCTCCAACACCGGGGAGCTGTTTTTT
NA	NA	TRBV19	TRBJ1-5	CASSTQGFQPQHF	TGTGCCAGTAGTACTCAGGGTTTTCAGCCCCAGCATTTT
NA	NA	TRBV10-3	TRBJ1-2	CAISQGIDGYTF	TGTGCCATCAGCCAAGGAATCGATGGCTACACCTTC
NA	NA	TRBV2	TRBJ2-1	CASSEGLGDEQFF	TGTGCCAGCAGTGAAGGACTAGGAGATGAGCAGTTCTTC
TRBD1	NA	TRBV7-3	TRBJ2-6	CASSLTGQGAGANVLTF	TGTGCCAGCAGCTTAACGGGACAGGGGGCTGGGGCCAACGTCCTGACTTTC
TRBD1	NA	TRBV5-1	TRBJ2-2	CASSLASGTVNTGELFF	TGCGCCAGCAGCTTGGCCAGTGGGACAGTGAACACCGGGGAGCTGTTTTTT
TRBD2	NA	TRBV11-2	TRBJ2-3	CASSLGTSGSLGADTQYF	TGTGCCAGCAGCTTAGGGACTAGCGGGAGCCTCGGAGCAGATACGCAGTATTTT
NA	NA	TRBV18	TRBJ1-2	CASSPDSPYGYTF	TGTGCCAGCTCACCGGACAGCCCCTATGGCTACACCTTC
NA	NA	TRBV11-2	TRBJ1-3	CASSLDRLSNTIYF	TGTGCCAGCAGCTTAGACCGCTTATCCAACACCATATATTTT
TRBD1	NA	TRBV11-2	TRBJ1-1	CASSSGTGYGNTEAFF	TGTGCCAGCAGCTCCGGGACAGGGTATGGGAACACTGAAGCTTTCTTT
NA	once	TRBV2	TRBJ1-6	CASSEVGTLESPLHF	TGTGCCAGCAGTGAAGTGGGGACTCTGGAATCACCCCTCCACTTT
TRBD1	NA	TRBV7-2	TRBJ2-5	CASSRRRKTGGTETQYF	TGTGCCAGCAGCCGACGGAGAAAGACAGGGGGCACGGAGACCCAGTACTTC
NA	NA	TRBV7-2	TRBJ2-7	CASSLASGGAYEQYF	TGTGCCAGCAGCTTAGCTAGCGGAGGAGCCTACGAGCAGTACTTC
NA	NA	TRBV28	TRBJ1-2	CASTPGQLYGYTF	TGTGCCAGCACCCCGGGCCAGTTATATGGCTACACCTTC
NA	NA	TRBV5-6	TRBJ1-2	CASSPTGKGYGYTF	TGTGCCAGCAGCCCAACAGGGAAGGGCTATGGCTACACCTTC
NA	NA	TRBV5-4	TRBJ2-1	CASSSSPSEQFF	TGTGCCAGCAGTTCCTCTCCCAGTGAGCAGTTCTTC
NA	NA	TRBV11-2	TRBJ2-7	CASSLGGHSSYEQYF	TGTGCCAGCAGCTTAGGTGGACACTCCTCCTACGAGCAGTACTTC
NA	NA	TRBV27	TRBJ2-7	CASIAITHEQYF	TGTGCCAGCATCGCTATAACCCACGAGCAGTACTTC
NA	NA	TRBV29-1	TRBJ2-7	CSVGDIGNEQYF	TGCAGCGTTGGGGACATTGGTAACGAGCAGTACTTC
NA	once	TRBV19	TRBJ2-1	CASSGGGNNEQFF	TGTGCCAGTAGTGGGGGCGGCAACAATGAGCAGTTCTTC
NA	NA	TRBV5-4	TRBJ1-1	CASSPGQRFTEAFF	TGTGCCAGCAGCCCGGGGCAGAGGTTTACTGAAGCTTTCTTT
TRBD2	once	TRBV7-3	TRBJ2-3	CASSFDSSGTSGRAGNTQYF	TGTGCCAGCAGCTTTGACAGTTCCGGGACTAGCGGGAGGGCGGGGAATACGCAGTATTTT
NA	once	TRBV19	TRBJ1-4	CATEAGISTNEKLFF	TGTGCCACCGAGGCAGGGATTTCAACTAATGAAAAACTGTTTTTT
TRBD1	NA	TRBV28	TRBJ1-4	CASNSGWKGAIRSLFF	TGTGCCAGCAACAGTGGATGGAAGGGGGCGATCCGCAGTCTGTTTTTT
NA	NA	TRBV5-4	TRBJ2-5	CASSARTEQETQYF	TGTGCCAGCAGCGCCCGGACAGAACAAGAGACCCAGTACTTC
NA	NA	TRBV4-1	TRBJ1-3	CASSQEKGELSGNTIYF	TGCGCCAGCAGCCAAGAGAAGGGGGAGCTTAGTGGAAACACCATATATTTT
NA	NA	TRBV5-6	TRBJ1-6	CASHPRGAWGSPLHF	TGTGCCAGCCATCCCCGTGGGGCTTGGGGTTCACCCCTCCACTTT
TRBD1	NA	TRBV5-4	TRBJ2-7	CASSLRDRDHEQYF	TGTGCCAGCAGCTTACGGGACAGGGATCACGAGCAGTACTTC
NA	NA	TRBV29-1	TRBJ1-3	CSVTPTVGSGNTIYF	TGCAGCGTCACCCCGACAGTAGGTTCTGGAAACACCATATATTTT
TRBD1	NA	TRBV25-1	TRBJ2-1	CASSEQGAHEQFF	TGTGCCAGCAGTGAACAGGGGGCACATGAGCAGTTCTTC
TRBD1	NA	TRBV29-1	TRBJ2-7	CSVEAQGHLREQYF	TGCAGCGTTGAAGCACAGGGGCACCTACGAGAGCAGTACTTC
TRBD1	NA	TRBV9	TRBJ1-1	CASSVRDSWGGTEAFF	TGTGCCAGCAGCGTCCGGGACAGCTGGGGGGGCACTGAAGCTTTCTTT
NA	NA	TRBV30	TRBJ2-7	CATWKISSKSYEQYF	TGTGCCACGTGGAAGATTAGCTCCAAATCCTACGAGCAGTACTTC
NA	NA	TRBV5-5	TRBJ2-1	CASSLLRQSSYNEQFF	TGTGCCAGCAGCCTACTTAGGCAGAGCTCCTACAATGAGCAGTTCTTC
TRBD1	NA	TRBV6-1	TRBJ1-2	CASRASGTGTGYTF	TGTGCCAGCAGGGCGTCCGGGACAGGGACCGGCTACACCTTC
NA	NA	TRBV2	TRBJ1-1	CASSFGLMNTEAFF	TGTGCCAGCAGTTTCGGCCTGATGAACACTGAAGCTTTCTTT
NA	NA	TRBV18	TRBJ1-1	CASSSKLQPMNTEAFF	TGTGCCAGCTCATCTAAACTACAGCCTATGAACACTGAAGCTTTCTTT
NA	NA	TRBV15	TRBJ1-4	CATSTVDGAGGEKLFF	TGTGCCACCAGCACGGTTGACGGGGCCGGGGGTGAAAAACTGTTTTTT
TRBD1	NA	TRBV5-6	TRBJ2-1	CASSLGGTGGFNEQFF	TGTGCCAGCAGCTTGGGTGGGACAGGGGGCTTCAATGAGCAGTTCTTC
NA	few	TRBV6-4	TRBJ2-3	CASSETSGGTDTQYF	TGTGCCAGCAGTGAGACTTCAGGGGGCACAGATACGCAGTATTTT